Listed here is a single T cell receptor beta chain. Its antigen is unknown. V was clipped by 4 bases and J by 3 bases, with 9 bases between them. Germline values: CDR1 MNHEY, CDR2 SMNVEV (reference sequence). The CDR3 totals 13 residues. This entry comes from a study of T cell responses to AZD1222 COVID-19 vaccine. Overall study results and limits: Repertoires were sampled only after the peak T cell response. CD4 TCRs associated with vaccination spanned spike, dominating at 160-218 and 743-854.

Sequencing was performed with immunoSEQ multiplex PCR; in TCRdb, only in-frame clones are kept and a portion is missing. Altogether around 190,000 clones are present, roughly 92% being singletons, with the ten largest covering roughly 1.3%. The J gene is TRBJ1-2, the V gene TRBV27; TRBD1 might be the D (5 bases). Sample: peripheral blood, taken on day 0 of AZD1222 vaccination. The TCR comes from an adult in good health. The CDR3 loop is CASSSGWDYGYTF. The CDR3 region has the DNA TGTGCCAGCAGTTCAGGGTGGGACTATGGCTACACCTTC.